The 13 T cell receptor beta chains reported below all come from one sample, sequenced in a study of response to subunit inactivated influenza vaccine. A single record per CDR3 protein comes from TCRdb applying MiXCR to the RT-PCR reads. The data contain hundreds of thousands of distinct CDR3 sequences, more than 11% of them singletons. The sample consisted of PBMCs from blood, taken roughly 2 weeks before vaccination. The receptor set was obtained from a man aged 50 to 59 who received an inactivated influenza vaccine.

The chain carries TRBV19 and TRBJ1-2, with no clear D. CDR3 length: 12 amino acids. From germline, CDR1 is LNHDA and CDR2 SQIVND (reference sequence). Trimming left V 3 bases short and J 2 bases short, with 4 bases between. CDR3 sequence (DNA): TGTGCCAGTAGTATGACAAACTATGGCTACACCTTC. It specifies CASSMTNYGYTF.

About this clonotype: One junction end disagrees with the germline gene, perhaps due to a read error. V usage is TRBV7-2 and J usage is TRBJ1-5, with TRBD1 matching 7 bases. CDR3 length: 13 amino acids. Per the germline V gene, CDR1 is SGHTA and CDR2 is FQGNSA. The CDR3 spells CASTGGWDQLQHF. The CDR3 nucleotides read TGTGCCAGCACAGGGGGTTGGGATCAGCTCCAGCATTTT. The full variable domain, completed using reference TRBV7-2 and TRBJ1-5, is GAGVSQSPSNKVTEKGKDVELRCDPISGHTALYWYRQSLGQGLEFLIYFQGNSAPDKSGLPSDRFSAERTGGSVSTLTIQRTQQEDSAVYLCASTGGWDQLQHFGDGTRLSIL.

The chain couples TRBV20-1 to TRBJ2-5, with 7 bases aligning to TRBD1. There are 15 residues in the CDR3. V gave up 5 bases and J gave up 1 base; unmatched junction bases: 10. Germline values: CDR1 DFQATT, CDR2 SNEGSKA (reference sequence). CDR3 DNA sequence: TGCAGTGCTGGCAACCCCGGGACAGCCCAAGAGACCCAGTACTTC. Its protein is CSAGNPGTAQETQYF.

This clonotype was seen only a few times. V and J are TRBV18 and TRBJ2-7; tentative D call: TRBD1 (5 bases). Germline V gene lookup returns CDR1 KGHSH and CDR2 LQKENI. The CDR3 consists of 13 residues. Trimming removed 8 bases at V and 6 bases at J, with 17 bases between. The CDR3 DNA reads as TGTGCCAGCACTCCGGTAGGGGCGGTCGAGCAGTACTTC. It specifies CASTPVGAVEQYF.

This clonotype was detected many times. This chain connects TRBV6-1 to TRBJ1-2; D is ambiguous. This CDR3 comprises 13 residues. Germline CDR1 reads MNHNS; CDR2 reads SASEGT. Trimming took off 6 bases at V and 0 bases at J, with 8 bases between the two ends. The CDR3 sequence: CASSVGTNYGYTF. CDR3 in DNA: TGTGCCAGCAGCGTAGGGACTAACTATGGCTACACCTTC.

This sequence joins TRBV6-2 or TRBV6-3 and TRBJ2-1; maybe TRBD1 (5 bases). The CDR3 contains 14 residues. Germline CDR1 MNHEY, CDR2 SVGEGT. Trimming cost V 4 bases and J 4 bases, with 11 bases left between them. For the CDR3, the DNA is TGTGCCAGCAGTTTCTCGACAGATTACAATGAGCAGTTCTTC. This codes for CASSFSTDYNEQFF.

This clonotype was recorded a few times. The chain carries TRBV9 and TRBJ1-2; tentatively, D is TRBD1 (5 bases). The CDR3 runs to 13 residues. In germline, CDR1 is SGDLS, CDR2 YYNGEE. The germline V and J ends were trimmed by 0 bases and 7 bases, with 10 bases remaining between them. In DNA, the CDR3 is TGTGCCAGCAGCGTAGAGGGGTTCAGTGGCTACACCTTC. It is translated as CASSVEGFSGYTF.

This chain's CDR3 is CASSYSGRGGRSTSTDTQYF. The CDR3, as DNA: TGTGCCAGCAGTTACTCCGGCCGGGGGGGACGCAGTACTAGCACAGATACGCAGTATTTT. The chain carries TRBV6-2 or TRBV6-3 and TRBJ2-3; 8 nucleotides line up with TRBD2. The germline V gene encodes CDR1 MNHEY and CDR2 SVGEGT. V gave up 0 bases and J gave up 0 bases; unmatched junction bases: 14. The CDR3 has 20 residues.

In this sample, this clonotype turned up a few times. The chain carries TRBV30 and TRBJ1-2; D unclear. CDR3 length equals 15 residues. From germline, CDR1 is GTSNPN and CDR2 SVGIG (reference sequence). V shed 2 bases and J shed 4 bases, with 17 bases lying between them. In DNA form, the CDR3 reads TGTGCCTGGAGTCCCGCTGCTGGAACTTCCTATGGCTACACCTTC. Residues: CAWSPAAGTSYGYTF.

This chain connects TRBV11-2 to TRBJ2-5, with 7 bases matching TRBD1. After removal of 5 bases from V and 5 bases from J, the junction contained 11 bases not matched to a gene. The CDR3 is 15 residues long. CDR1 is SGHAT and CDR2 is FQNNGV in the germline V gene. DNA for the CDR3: TGTGCCAGCAGCCTCCTGGGGTCCAGGGGGGAGACCCAGTACTTC. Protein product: CASSLLGSRGETQYF.

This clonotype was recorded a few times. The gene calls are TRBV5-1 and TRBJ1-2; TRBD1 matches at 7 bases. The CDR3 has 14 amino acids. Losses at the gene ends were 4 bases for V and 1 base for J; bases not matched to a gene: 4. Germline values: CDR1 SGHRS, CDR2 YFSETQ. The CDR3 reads CASSKGQNNYGYTF. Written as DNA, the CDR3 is TGCGCCAGCAGCAAGGGACAGAATAACTATGGCTACACCTTC.

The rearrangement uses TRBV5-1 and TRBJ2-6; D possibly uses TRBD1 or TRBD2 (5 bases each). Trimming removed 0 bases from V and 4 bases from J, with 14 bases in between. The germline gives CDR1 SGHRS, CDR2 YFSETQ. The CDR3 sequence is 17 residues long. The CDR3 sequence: CASSLATGALGANVLTF. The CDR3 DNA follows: TGCGCCAGCAGCTTGGCAACCGGGGCGCTCGGGGCCAACGTCCTGACTTTC.

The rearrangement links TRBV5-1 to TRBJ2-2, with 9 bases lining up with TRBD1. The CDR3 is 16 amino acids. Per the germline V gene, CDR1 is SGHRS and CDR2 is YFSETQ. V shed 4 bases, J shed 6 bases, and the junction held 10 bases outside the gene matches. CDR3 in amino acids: CASSGGTGPRAGELFF. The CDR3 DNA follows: TGCGCCAGCAGCGGGGGGACAGGGCCCCGGGCCGGGGAGCTGTTTTTT.